The T cell receptor beta chain described here comes from a study of long-term antiretroviral therapy in people with HIV. Germline-derived CDR1 and CDR2 are SNHLY and FYNNEI. The CDR3 consists of 15 residues. Trimming left V 3 bases short and J 10 bases short, with 16 bases between. Every donor contributed at least one pre-ART and at least two post-ART PBMC samples. Until DNA extraction, the samples held between 1-10 million cryopreserved PBMC. Sequencing used immunoSEQ v3.0 at survey level. It was roughly 40,000-50,000 T-cell genomes per sample that sequencing targeted. This table comes from immunoSEQ multiplex PCR, and its TCRdb copy is limited to in-frame clones, with some not included. This table has about 43,000 clones, around 86% appearing once. General study points: Dating from about 2004 to 2017, the blood was possibly obtained under older ART regimens.

Concerning this clone: The antigen is unknown.

This rearrangement joins TRBV2 to TRBJ1-6, with D unresolved. This specimen consisted of unsorted PBMCs, obtained 0.1 years before starting antiretroviral therapy. The TCR originated in a woman in her forties or fifties with HIV. DNA for the CDR3: TGTGCCAGCAGTGAGTGGTTTACGTTTAACTCACCCCTCCACTTT. Encoded protein: CASSEWFTFNSPLHF.